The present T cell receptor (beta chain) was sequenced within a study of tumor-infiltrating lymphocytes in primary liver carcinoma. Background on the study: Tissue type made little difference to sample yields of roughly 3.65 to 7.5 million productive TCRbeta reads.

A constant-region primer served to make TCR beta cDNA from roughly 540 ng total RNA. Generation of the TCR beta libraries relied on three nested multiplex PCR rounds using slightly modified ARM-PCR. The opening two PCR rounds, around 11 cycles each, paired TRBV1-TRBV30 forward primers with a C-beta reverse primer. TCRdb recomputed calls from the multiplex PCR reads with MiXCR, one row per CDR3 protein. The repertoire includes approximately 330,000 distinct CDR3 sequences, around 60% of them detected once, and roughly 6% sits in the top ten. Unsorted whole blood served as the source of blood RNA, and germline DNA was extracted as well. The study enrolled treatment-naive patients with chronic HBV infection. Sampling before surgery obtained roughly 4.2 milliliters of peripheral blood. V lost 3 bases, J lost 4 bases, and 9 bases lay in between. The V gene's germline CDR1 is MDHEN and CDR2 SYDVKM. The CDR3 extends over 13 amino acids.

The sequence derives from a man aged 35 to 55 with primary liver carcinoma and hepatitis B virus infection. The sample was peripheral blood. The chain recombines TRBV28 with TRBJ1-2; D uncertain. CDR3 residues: CASSFARIYGYTF. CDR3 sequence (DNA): TGTGCCAGCAGTTTTGCCAGGATCTATGGCTACACCTTC.